The rows below give T cell receptor beta chains drawn from one sample of a study of OX40 agonist ivuxolimab in advanced cancers. Libraries were prepared by immunoSEQ multiplex PCR; TCRdb keeps only in-frame clonotypes and omits some of them. Of approximately 47,000 clones in the sample, almost 90% were seen once. The sample in question was CD4+ or CD8+ T cells sorted from blood, obtained in a trial of the OX40 agonist ivuxolimab. The receptors were gathered from an adult with an advanced solid tumor such as melanoma, head and neck, liver or kidney cancer. Each CDR3 is given with its conserved first and last residue. Each record gives: V gene, J gene, clone size, D gene, CDR3 DNA, CDR3 protein. D genes are given only for firm matches. Only part of the rows carry a size: once, few, many, or a class if the clone is expanded.

>TRBV7-3|TRBJ1-2|-|-
TGTGCCAGCAGCCCGCACCGGACAGAGGCTGGTGGCTACACCTTC
CASSPHRTEAGGYTF
>TRBV5-1|TRBJ2-1|-|TRBD2
TGCGCCAGCAGCCCGATACCGGGACTAGCGGGACACAATGAGCAGTTCTTC
CASSPIPGLAGHNEQFF
>TRBV18|TRBJ1-2|-|TRBD1
TGTGCCAGCTCACGATCGACAGGGATCTATGGCTACACCTTC
CASSRSTGIYGYTF
>TRBV7-9|TRBJ1-5|-|TRBD1
TGTGCCAGCAGCTTAGAGGCAGGGGGCGGCTTCAATCAGCCCCAGCATTTT
CASSLEAGGGFNQPQHF
>TRBV7-2|TRBJ2-5|-|TRBD2
TGTGCCAGCAGCTTAGGGCTAGCGGGCACGGAGACCCAGTACTTC
CASSLGLAGTETQYF
>TRBV4-2|TRBJ2-7|-|TRBD1
TGTGCCAGCAGCCCAATCTGGACAGGGAACGAGCAGTACTTC
CASSPIWTGNEQYF
>TRBV18|TRBJ1-1|-|TRBD1
TGTGCCAGCTCACCATCAGCGGCAGGGGGCCGGGGCACTGAAGCTTTCTTT
CASSPSAAGGRGTEAFF
>TRBV21-1|TRBJ2-7|-|-
TGTGCCAGCAGCAAAGGGAAAATCTGGACAGGGGGCTCCTACGAGCAGTACTTC
CASSKGKIWTGGSYEQYF
>TRBV19|TRBJ2-1|-|TRBD1
TGTGCCAGTACCCTCACAGGGGGCTCCTACAATGAGCAGTTCTTC
CASTLTGGSYNEQFF
>TRBV20-1|TRBJ1-5|few|-
TGCAGTGTAGGGAGCAATCAGCCCCAGCATTTT
CSVGSNQPQHF
>TRBV6-6|TRBJ2-3|-|-
TGTGCCAGCAGTCCTCCTGCAGATACGCAGTATTTT
CASSPPADTQYF
>TRBV2|TRBJ1-5|-|-
TGTGCCAGCGGGGCGGATGGGCCCCAGCATTTT
CASGADGPQHF
>TRBV6-5|TRBJ1-5|-|-
TGTGCCAGCACCCGCTCCGACAGCTACAATCAGCCCCAGCATTTT
CASTRSDSYNQPQHF
>TRBV5-1|TRBJ2-5|-|TRBD1
TGCGCCAGCAGCTCCCGGGACAGAAAAGAGACCCAGTACTTC
CASSSRDRKETQYF
>TRBV6-5|TRBJ1-5|-|-
TGTGCCAGCAGTCCGACAGGTCAGCGCAATCAGCCCCAGCATTTT
CASSPTGQRNQPQHF
>TRBV5-1|TRBJ2-5|-|TRBD2
TGCGCCAGCACCCCGGGGAGGGCCAGCGAGACCCAGTACTTC
CASTPGRASETQYF
>TRBV6-1|TRBJ2-2|-|-
TGTGCCAGCATTCGTCCGGGGTGGGATGTCGGGGAGCTGTTTTTT
CASIRPGWDVGELFF
>TRBV7-2|TRBJ2-1|-|-
TGTGCCAGCAGCTTACGGCAAAATGAGCAGTTCTTC
CASSLRQNEQFF
>TRBV7-9|TRBJ2-2|-|TRBD1
TGTGCCAGCAGCCCGGGACAGGGGGACACCGGGGAGCTGTTTTTT
CASSPGQGDTGELFF
>TRBV18|TRBJ1-1|few|-
TGTGCCAGCTCACCCTGGGGGGCATTGGACACTGAAGCTTTCTTT
CASSPWGALDTEAFF
>TRBV5-1|TRBJ1-4|once|TRBD1
TGCGCCAGCAGCCTGGGGACAGGGAATGAAAAACTGTTTTTT
CASSLGTGNEKLFF
>TRBV5-4|TRBJ2-1|-|TRBD1
TGTGCCAGCAGCCCTCAGGGGGAGTACAATGAGCAGTTCTTC
CASSPQGEYNEQFF
>TRBV5-4|TRBJ1-3|-|-
TGTGCCAGCAGCTCGATCGGGGGCAGCTCTGGAAACACCATATATTTT
CASSSIGGSSGNTIYF
>TRBV7-2|TRBJ1-1|-|-
TGTGCCAGCAGCTCCTTCGACCCGAGGGAAGCTTTCTTT
CASSSFDPREAFF
>TRBV7-3|TRBJ2-3|-|-
TGTGCCAGCAGTTCAAACGACGGAACGCAGTATTTT
CASSSNDGTQYF
>TRBV27|TRBJ1-2|-|-
TGTGCCAGCAGTTTAAGGGGGAGCCCTGGCTACACCTTC
CASSLRGSPGYTF
>TRBV7-2|TRBJ2-7|-|-
TGTGCCAGCAGCATGGGACAAGGTCCCTACGAGCAGTACTTC
CASSMGQGPYEQYF
>TRBV5-1|TRBJ2-3|-|-
TGCGCCAGCAGACGGGAACAACTCACAGATACGCAGTATTTT
CASRREQLTDTQYF
>TRBV2|TRBJ1-1|-|TRBD1
TGTGCCAGCAGGGGGGGACAGGGGGCTGGAACTGAAGCTTTCTTT
CASRGGQGAGTEAFF
>TRBV2|TRBJ2-3|-|-
TGTGCCAGCAGTGGACAGACCACAGATACGCAGTATTTT
CASSGQTTDTQYF
>TRBV7-6|TRBJ2-2|once|-
TGTGCCAGCACCCTAACGCAGATGAACACCGGGGAGCTGTTTTTT
CASTLTQMNTGELFF
>TRBV9|TRBJ2-1|-|-
TGTGCCAGCAGCGTAGATAGCGGCCGTTACAATGAGCAGTTCTTC
CASSVDSGRYNEQFF
>TRBV7-2|TRBJ2-7|-|TRBD2
TGTGCCAGCAGCTTAAGGTCGGGGCTAGCGGAAACCTACGAGCAGTACTTC
CASSLRSGLAETYEQYF
>TRBV11-2|TRBJ2-3|-|-
TGTGCCAGCAGCTTAGCGGGCGGGAGCACAGATACGCAGTATTTT
CASSLAGGSTDTQYF
>TRBV6-6|TRBJ2-7|-|-
TGTGCCAGCACCTCGAGTGGCTCCTACGAGCAGTACTTC
CASTSSGSYEQYF
>TRBV28|TRBJ1-5|-|-
TGTGCCAGCAGTTTCGGGGTGGCTGGCAATCAGCCCCAGCATTTT
CASSFGVAGNQPQHF
>TRBV6-5|TRBJ2-5|-|TRBD1
TGTGCCAGCATTTCAGCCGGGACAGGGGAGGAGACCCAGTACTTC
CASISAGTGEETQYF
>TRBV7-3|TRBJ2-7|-|-
TGTGCCAGCAGCTTAGAGGGTAGCTCTTTATACGAGCAGTACTTC
CASSLEGSSLYEQYF
>TRBV6-1|TRBJ2-1|once|-
TGTGCCAGCAGCCGTCTAGGGGGATCCTACAATGAGCAGTTCTTC
CASSRLGGSYNEQFF
>TRBV5-4|TRBJ2-5|-|-
TGTGCCAGCAGAAGGGGCTCGGCGAAGGAGACCCAGTACTTC
CASRRGSAKETQYF
>TRBV2|TRBJ1-1|once|TRBD1
TGTGCCAGCAGCGGACAGGGGAACACTGAAGCTTTCTTT
CASSGQGNTEAFF
>TRBV6-5|TRBJ2-5|-|TRBD2
TGTGCCGGTCAACAGGCTAGCGGAGAGACCCAGTACTTC
CAGQQASGETQYF
>TRBV11-1|TRBJ2-7|-|TRBD2
TGTGCCAGCAGACAACTAGCGGGAAAGTACGAGCAGTACTTC
CASRQLAGKYEQYF
>TRBV5-4|TRBJ2-1|-|-
TGTGCCAGCAGCTTTATCAATGAGCAGTTCTTC
CASSFINEQFF
>TRBV11-2|TRBJ2-7|-|TRBD1
TGTGCCAGCAGCTTGCAGGGGGCGGGTAAATACGAGCAGTACTTC
CASSLQGAGKYEQYF
>TRBV5-1|TRBJ1-2|-|-
TGCGCCAGCAGCTTCATGGCAGGGGTAAACTATGGCTACACCTTC
CASSFMAGVNYGYTF
>TRBV5-1|TRBJ2-5|-|-
TGCGCCAGCAGAAATAGGACGTACCAAGAGACCCAGTACTTC
CASRNRTYQETQYF
>TRBV5-4|TRBJ2-7|-|-
TGTGCCAGCAGCCTGGGGGCGTCTTTGGGGGAATACGAGCAGTACTTC
CASSLGASLGEYEQYF
>TRBV11-2|TRBJ2-7|-|-
TGTGCCAGCAGCCCTAGTGGGTCGGCAGGCCTCGAGCAGTACTTC
CASSPSGSAGLEQYF
>TRBV15|TRBJ2-5|-|-
TGTGCCACCAGCAGGGGGGTAGCGGGCCAGGGGTGGCAAGAGACCCAGTACTTC
CATSRGVAGQGWQETQYF
>TRBV10-3|TRBJ1-5|-|-
TGTGCCATCAGTGGAGCCTTAAAAACGGATAGCAATCAGCCCCAGCATTTT
CAISGALKTDSNQPQHF
>TRBV27|TRBJ2-7|-|-
TGTGCCAGCAGTGCGTCGGGCTACGAGCAGTACTTC
CASSASGYEQYF